The 20 T cell receptor beta chains reported below all come from one sample, sequenced in a study of shared clonotypes between healthy human individuals. Terminally differentiated effector memory CD45RA+ cells were excluded from the naive CD8 cells, which were CD45RO-negative and positively selected for CCR7. TCRdb's copy holds only in-frame clones and misses some; the assay was immunoSEQ multiplex PCR. In the table there are about 2 million clones, less than 95% of which are singletons. Sequencing input: naive CD8+ T cells sorted from blood. Source of these receptors: a man aged 18 to 35 in good health.

This rearrangement joins TRBV11-2 to TRBJ2-1; 7 bases align to TRBD1. With 6 bases clipped from V and 8 bases from J, the junction kept 7 bases outside the gene matches. The CDR3 covers 13 residues. The germline CDR1 and CDR2 sequences are SGHAT and FQNNGV. This CDR3 is CASRPTGRYEQFF. The CDR3 DNA is TGTGCCAGCAGACCGACAGGGCGATATGAGCAGTTCTTC.

This chain joins TRBV28 and TRBJ1-4, with 8 bases that match TRBD1. Germline values: CDR1 MDHEN, CDR2 SYDVKM. The V gene end was trimmed by 1 base and the J gene end by 8 bases; junction bases not matched to a gene: 9. This CDR3 has 16 residues. The CDR3 DNA is TGTGCCAGCAGTTTATCAGAGGACAGGGTTGAAGAAAAACTGTTTTTT. Translated: CASSLSEDRVEEKLFF. Drawing the rest from reference TRBV28 and TRBJ1-4, the complete variable domain is DVKVTQSSRYLVKRTGEKVFLECVQDMDHENMFWYRQDPGLGLRLIYFSYDVKMKEKGDIPEGYSVSREKKERFSLILESASTNQTSMYLCASSLSEDRVEEKLFFGSGTQLSVL.

The chain combines TRBV10-1 with TRBJ2-1, with D tentatively TRBD2 (7 bases). V gave up 2 bases and J gave up 10 bases, with 15 bases separating them. The CDR3 has 14 amino acids. The germline CDR1 and CDR2 sequences are WNHNN and SYGVQD (reference sequence). The CDR3 region is CASSEEGGYAEQFF. The CDR3 DNA reads as TGCGCCAGCAGTGAGGAGGGGGGGTACGCCGAGCAGTTCTTC.

The chain has TRBV10-1 and TRBJ1-1; D gene unclear. V dropped 5 bases and J dropped 3 bases, with 13 bases sitting between them. The V gene's germline CDR1 is WNHNN and CDR2 SYGVQD (reference sequence). This CDR3 spans 14 amino acids. CDR3 sequence (DNA): TGCGCCAGCAGTCGAGATGGGGTAGACACTGAAGCTTTCTTT. Amino acid sequence: CASSRDGVDTEAFF.

The chain couples TRBV30 to TRBJ2-7; 9 bases are a match to TRBD1. Germline V gene sequence: CDR1 GTSNPN, CDR2 SVGIG (reference sequence). The CDR3 contains 13 residues. V lost 3 bases to trimming and J lost 7 bases; unmatched junction nucleotides: 7. CDR3 in DNA: TGTGCCTGGAGCAACAGGGGGCAGTGGGAGCAGTACTTC. Its protein product is CAWSNRGQWEQYF.

The genes are TRBV27 and TRBJ2-7; D is uncertain. The CDR3 spans 15 residues. In germline, CDR1 is MNHEY, CDR2 SMNVEV (reference sequence). V lost 6 bases and J 5 bases, leaving 20 bases between the germline ends. The CDR3 region has the DNA TGTGCCAGCAGCGACGGGCAGAACGGTCGGAACGAGCAGTACTTC. As protein: CASSDGQNGRNEQYF.

The chain uses TRBV11-2 and TRBJ2-7; D remains ambiguous. From germline, CDR1 is SGHAT and CDR2 FQNNGV. The CDR3 extends over 13 amino acids. With 7 bases removed from V and 2 bases from J, the gap between germline ends came to 12 bases. The CDR3 loop is CASTHGSTYEQYF. CDR3 bases: TGTGCCAGCACCCATGGGTCAACCTACGAGCAGTACTTC.

J is TRBJ2-7 and V is TRBV11-2; 11 bases line up with TRBD2. This CDR3 contains 17 residues. The J segment lost 0 bases and the V segment lost 4 bases, leaving 8 bases of the junction unmatched. Germline V gene sequence: CDR1 SGHAT, CDR2 FQNNGV. The chain's CDR3 is CASSSPYSGGASYEQYF. In DNA, the CDR3 is TGTGCCAGCAGCTCACCCTATAGCGGGGGGGCCTCCTACGAGCAGTACTTC.

The chain joins TRBV7-3 to TRBJ2-5; D unresolved. CDR3 size: 15 residues. The V gene lost 3 bases and the J gene lost 4 bases, with 15 bases spanning the gap. Looked up from germline, CDR1 is SGHTA and CDR2 is FQGTGA. CDR3 coding DNA: TGTGCCAGCAGCTTTGGGGAAAATAGTGGAGAGACCCAGTACTTC. It yields the protein CASSFGENSGETQYF.

The V gene is TRBV4-1, the J gene TRBJ1-3, with D maybe TRBD1 (5 bases). Germline CDR1 is MGHRA and CDR2 is YSYEKL. V lost 1 base to trimming and J lost 4 bases, with 8 bases between them. The CDR3 length is 14 residues. CDR3: CASSQVGVGNTIYF. As DNA, the CDR3 is TGCGCCAGCAGCCAAGTGGGGGTCGGAAACACCATATATTTT.

V usage is TRBV5-6 and J usage is TRBJ2-7; D remains ambiguous. Trimming took off 2 bases at V and 3 bases at J, with 9 bases between the two ends. The V gene's germline CDR1 is SGHDT and CDR2 YYEEEE. The CDR3 contains 13 residues. CDR3 amino acids: CASSFVGIYEQYF. The CDR3 coding sequence is TGTGCCAGCAGCTTCGTCGGTATCTACGAGCAGTACTTC.

Only one count was recorded for this clone. The V call is TRBV7-9, the J call TRBJ1-1; TRBD1 aligns across 7 bases. CDR3 length equals 14 residues. CDR1 and CDR2 (germline): SEHNR, FQNEAQ (reference sequence). V lost 1 base and J lost 7; bases outside the gene matches: 6. CDR3 DNA sequence: TGTGCCAGCAGCTTAGGGACAGGTTTAGTTGAAGCTTTCTTT. Translated: CASSLGTGLVEAFF.

The rearrangement joins TRBV28 to TRBJ1-2; D not certain. This CDR3 region has 13 residues. V lost 6 bases and J lost 3, with 11 bases in between. The germline CDR1 and CDR2 sequences are MDHEN and SYDVKM. The CDR3 DNA is TGTGCCAGCAGCCGCAGAGAAGACTATGGCTACACCTTC. It is translated as CASSRREDYGYTF.

The chain combines TRBV29-1 with TRBJ1-2, with D maybe TRBD1 (6 bases). V gave up 3 bases and J gave up 7 bases, with 12 bases separating them. The V gene's germline CDR1 is SQVTM and CDR2 ANQGSEA. The CDR3 is made up of 12 amino acids. The chain's CDR3 is CSVEPQGFGYTF. The CDR3 DNA reads as TGCAGCGTTGAGCCCCAGGGGTTTGGCTACACCTTC.

Regarding this clone: Distinct nucleotide sequences in the sample also encode this CDR3. The chain employs TRBV14 and TRBJ1-1; the D is unclear. Trimming stripped 0 bases from V and 5 bases from J, with 7 bases between. This CDR3 comprises 13 residues. Germline CDR1 reads SGHDN; CDR2 reads FVKESK. In DNA form, the CDR3 reads TGTGCCAGCAGCCAAGATGCGGGGACTGAAGCTTTCTTT. Protein sequence: CASSQDAGTEAFF.

This chain links TRBV6-1 with TRBJ2-7, with 7 positions matching TRBD1. Unmatched junction bases numbered 7, after V lost 4 bases and J lost 4 bases. Germline assignment: CDR1 MNHNS and CDR2 SASEGT. This CDR3 is built from 14 residues. In DNA form, the CDR3 reads TGTGCCAGCAGTGGAGGGGGCTATCAGTACGAGCAGTACTTC. It yields the protein CASSGGGYQYEQYF.

CDR3 in DNA: TGTGCCAGCAGCCCGGGTGGCTCCTATGGCTACACCTTC. Protein sequence: CASSPGGSYGYTF. The rearrangement uses TRBV13 and TRBJ1-2; D gene uncertain. Deletions cut 5 bases from V and 4 bases from J, with 11 bases between. This CDR3 region has 13 residues. From germline, CDR1 is PRHDT and CDR2 FYEKMQ (reference sequence).

The gene calls are TRBV27 and TRBJ1-1; 9 nucleotides line up with TRBD1. The CDR3 is 17 residues long. V was clipped by 1 base and J by 0 bases; unmatched bases: 6. In germline, CDR1 is MNHEY, CDR2 SMNVEV (reference sequence). CDR3 sequence (DNA): TGTGCCAGCAGTTTATACCAGACAGGGGGATTGAACACTGAAGCTTTCTTT. Translation: CASSLYQTGGLNTEAFF.

V gene TRBV28 combines with J gene TRBJ1-2; maybe TRBD1 (5 bases). Trimming took off 5 bases at V and 3 bases at J, with 13 bases between the two ends. The CDR3 spans 14 residues. The germline V gene encodes CDR1 MDHEN and CDR2 SYDVKM. The CDR3 region is CASSDSHLYYGYTF. The CDR3 region has the DNA TGTGCCAGCAGTGACAGTCATCTCTACTATGGCTACACCTTC.

This clone appeared a few times. Different DNA sequences within this sample yield the same CDR3. This rearrangement joins TRBV5-6 to TRBJ2-5; no clear D gene. Germline V gene sequence: CDR1 SGHDT, CDR2 YYEEEE. V was pared by 2 bases and J by 3 bases, with 2 bases between. The CDR3 contains 11 residues. The CDR3 nucleotides read TGTGCCAGCAGCTTCGAAGAGACCCAGTACTTC. Amino acid sequence: CASSFEETQYF.